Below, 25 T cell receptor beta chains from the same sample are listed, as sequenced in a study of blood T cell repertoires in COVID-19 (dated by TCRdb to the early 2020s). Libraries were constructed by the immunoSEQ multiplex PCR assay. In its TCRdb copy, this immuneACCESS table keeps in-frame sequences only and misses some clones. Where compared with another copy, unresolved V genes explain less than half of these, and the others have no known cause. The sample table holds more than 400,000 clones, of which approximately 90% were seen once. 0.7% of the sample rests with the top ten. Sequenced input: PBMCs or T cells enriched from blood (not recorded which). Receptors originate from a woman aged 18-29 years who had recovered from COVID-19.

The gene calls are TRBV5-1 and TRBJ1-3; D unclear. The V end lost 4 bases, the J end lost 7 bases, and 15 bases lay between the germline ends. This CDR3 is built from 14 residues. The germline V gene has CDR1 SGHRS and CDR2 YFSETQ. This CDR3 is CASSLLGEANTIYF. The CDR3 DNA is TGCGCCAGCAGCCTGCTTGGGGAGGCGAACACCATATATTTT.

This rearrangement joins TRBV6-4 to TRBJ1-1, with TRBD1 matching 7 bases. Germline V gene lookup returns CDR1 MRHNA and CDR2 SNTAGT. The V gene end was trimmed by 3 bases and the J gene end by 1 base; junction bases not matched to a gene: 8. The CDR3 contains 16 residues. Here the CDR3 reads CASSERGDRANTEAFF. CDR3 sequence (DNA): TGTGCCAGCAGTGAGCGTGGAGACAGGGCGAACACTGAAGCTTTCTTT.

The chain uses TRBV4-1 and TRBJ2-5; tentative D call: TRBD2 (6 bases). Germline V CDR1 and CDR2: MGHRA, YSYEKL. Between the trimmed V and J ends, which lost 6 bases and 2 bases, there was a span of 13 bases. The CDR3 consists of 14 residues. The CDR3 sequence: CASRQVGTQETQYF. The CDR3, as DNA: TGCGCCAGCAGACAGGTGGGGACTCAAGAGACCCAGTACTTC.

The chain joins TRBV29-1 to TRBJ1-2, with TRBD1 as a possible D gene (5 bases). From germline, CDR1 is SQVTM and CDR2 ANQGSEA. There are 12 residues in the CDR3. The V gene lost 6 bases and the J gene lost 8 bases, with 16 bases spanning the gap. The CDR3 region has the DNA TGCAGCGTGGGGGGGGATGAGAGCGGCTACACCTTC. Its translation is CSVGGDESGYTF.

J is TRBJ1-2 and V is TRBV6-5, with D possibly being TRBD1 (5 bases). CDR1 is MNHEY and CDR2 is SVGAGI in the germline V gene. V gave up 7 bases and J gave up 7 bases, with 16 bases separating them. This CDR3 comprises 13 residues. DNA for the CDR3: TGTGCCAGCATCCCGAAGGGGTTCGGTGGCTACACCTTC. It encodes CASIPKGFGGYTF.

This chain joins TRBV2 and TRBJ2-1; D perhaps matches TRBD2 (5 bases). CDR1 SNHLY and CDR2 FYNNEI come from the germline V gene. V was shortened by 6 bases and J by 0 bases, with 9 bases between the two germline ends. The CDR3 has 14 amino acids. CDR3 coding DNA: TGTGCCAGCAGCGGGGAGAACTCCTACAATGAGCAGTTCTTC. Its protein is CASSGENSYNEQFF.

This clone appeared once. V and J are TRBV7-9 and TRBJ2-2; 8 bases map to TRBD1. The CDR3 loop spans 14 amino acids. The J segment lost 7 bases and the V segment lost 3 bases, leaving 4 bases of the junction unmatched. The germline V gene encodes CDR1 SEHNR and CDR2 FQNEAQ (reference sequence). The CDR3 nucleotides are TGTGCCAGCAGCTTGTCAGGGGGCTACGGGGAGCTGTTTTTT. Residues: CASSLSGGYGELFF.

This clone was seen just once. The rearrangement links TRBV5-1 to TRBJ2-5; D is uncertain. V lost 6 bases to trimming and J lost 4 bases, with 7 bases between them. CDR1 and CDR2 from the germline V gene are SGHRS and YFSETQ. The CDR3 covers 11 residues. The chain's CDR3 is CASTLSETQYF. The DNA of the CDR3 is TGCGCCAGCACCCTTTCAGAGACCCAGTACTTC.

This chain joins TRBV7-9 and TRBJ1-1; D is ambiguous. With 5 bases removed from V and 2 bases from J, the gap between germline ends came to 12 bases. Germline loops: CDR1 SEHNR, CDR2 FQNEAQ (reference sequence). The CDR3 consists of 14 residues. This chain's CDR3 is CASSPRALNTEAFF. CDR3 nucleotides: TGTGCCAGCAGCCCGAGGGCTTTAAACACTGAAGCTTTCTTT.

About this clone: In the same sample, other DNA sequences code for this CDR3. In DNA form, the CDR3 reads TGTGCCAGCAGCGTCGGGGTAGCGAACACCGGGGAGCTGTTTTTT. It is translated as CASSVGVANTGELFF. The V gene is TRBV9, the J gene TRBJ2-2, with D possibly being TRBD2 (5 bases). Per the germline V gene, CDR1 is SGDLS and CDR2 is YYNGEE. CDR3 length: 15 residues. The V and J ends lost 2 bases and 0 bases respectively, with 8 bases between them.

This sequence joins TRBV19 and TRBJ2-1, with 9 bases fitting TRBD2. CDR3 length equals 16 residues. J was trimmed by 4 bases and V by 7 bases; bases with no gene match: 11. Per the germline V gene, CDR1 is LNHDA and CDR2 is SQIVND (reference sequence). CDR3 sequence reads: CASIPGAGGSYNEQFF. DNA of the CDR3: TGTGCCAGTATCCCAGGAGCGGGGGGCTCTTACAATGAGCAGTTCTTC.

As DNA, the CDR3 is TGTGCCAGCAGCTTAGAGAGGGAGGACGAAAAACTGTTTTTT. Translating it yields CASSLEREDEKLFF. The chain is built from TRBV11-2 and TRBJ1-4, with unresolved D. The CDR3 sequence is 14 residues long. CDR1 is SGHAT and CDR2 is FQNNGV in the germline V gene. Trimming removed 0 bases at V and 8 bases at J, with 10 bases between.

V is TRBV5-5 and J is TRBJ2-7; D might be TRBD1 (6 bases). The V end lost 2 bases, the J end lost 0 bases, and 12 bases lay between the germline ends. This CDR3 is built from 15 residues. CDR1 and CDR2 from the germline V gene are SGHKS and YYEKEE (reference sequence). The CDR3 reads CASSFQQGLSYEQYF. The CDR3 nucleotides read TGTGCCAGCAGCTTTCAGCAGGGGCTCTCCTACGAGCAGTACTTC.

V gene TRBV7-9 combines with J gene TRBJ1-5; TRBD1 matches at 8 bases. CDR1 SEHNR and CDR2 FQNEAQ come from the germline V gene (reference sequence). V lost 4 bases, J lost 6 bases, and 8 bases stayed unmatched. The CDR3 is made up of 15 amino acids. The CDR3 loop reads CASSYQGAVAQPQHF. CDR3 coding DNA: TGTGCCAGCAGCTATCAGGGGGCTGTGGCTCAGCCCCAGCATTTT.

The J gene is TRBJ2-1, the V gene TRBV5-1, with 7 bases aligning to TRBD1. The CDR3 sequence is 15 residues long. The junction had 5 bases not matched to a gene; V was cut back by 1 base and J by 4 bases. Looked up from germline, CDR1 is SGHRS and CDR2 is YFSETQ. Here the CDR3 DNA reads TGCGCCAGCAGCTTGAAGACAGGGCTGTACAATGAGCAGTTCTTC. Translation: CASSLKTGLYNEQFF.

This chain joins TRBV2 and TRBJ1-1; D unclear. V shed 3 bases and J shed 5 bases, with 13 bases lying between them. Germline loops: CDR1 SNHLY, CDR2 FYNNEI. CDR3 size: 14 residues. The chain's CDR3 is CASSENRAGTEAFF. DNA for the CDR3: TGTGCCAGCAGTGAGAATCGTGCGGGAACTGAAGCTTTCTTT.

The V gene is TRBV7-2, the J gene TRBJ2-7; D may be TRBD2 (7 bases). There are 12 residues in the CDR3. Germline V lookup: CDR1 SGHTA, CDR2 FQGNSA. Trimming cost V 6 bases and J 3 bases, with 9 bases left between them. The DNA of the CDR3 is TGTGCCAGCAGTAGGGGGGGCTACGAGCAGTACTTC. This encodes CASSRGGYEQYF.

The CDR3 DNA sequence: TGCGCCAGCACCTCCGGCAGGACAGGGATTATGAACACTGAAGCTTTCTTT. The encoded protein is CASTSGRTGIMNTEAFF. The chain has TRBV5-1 and TRBJ1-1; TRBD1 agrees at 8 bases. Germline CDR1 is SGHRS and CDR2 is YFSETQ. The V and J ends lost 6 bases and 0 bases, in that order; junction bases with no gene match: 13. The CDR3 covers 17 residues.

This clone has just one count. The DNA for the CDR3 is TGTGCCAGCAGTAACGGACAGGGTGAACAGTACTTC. The encoded protein is CASSNGQGEQYF. The rearrangement joins TRBV12-3 or TRBV12-4 to TRBJ2-7, with 8 bases lining up with TRBD1. The junction had 7 bases not matched to a gene; V was cut back by 5 bases and J by 10 bases. This CDR3 spans 12 amino acids.

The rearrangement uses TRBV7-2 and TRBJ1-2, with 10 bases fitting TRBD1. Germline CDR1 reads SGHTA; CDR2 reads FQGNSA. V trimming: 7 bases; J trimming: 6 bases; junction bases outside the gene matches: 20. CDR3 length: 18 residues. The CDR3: CASTAGQGGVIVDDGYTF. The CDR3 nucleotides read TGTGCCAGCACCGCCGGACAGGGGGGCGTAATAGTGGATGATGGCTACACCTTC.

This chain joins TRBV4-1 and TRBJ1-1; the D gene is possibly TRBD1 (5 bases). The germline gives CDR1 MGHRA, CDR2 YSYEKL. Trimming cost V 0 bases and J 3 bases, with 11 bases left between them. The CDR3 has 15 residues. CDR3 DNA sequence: TGCGCCAGCAGCCAAGATAAGGGGTCTTACACTGAAGCTTTCTTT. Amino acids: CASSQDKGSYTEAFF.

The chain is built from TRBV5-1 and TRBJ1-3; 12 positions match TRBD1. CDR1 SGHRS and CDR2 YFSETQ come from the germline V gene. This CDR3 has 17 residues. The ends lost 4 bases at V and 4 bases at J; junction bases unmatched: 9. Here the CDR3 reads CASSVSGTGGEGNTIYF. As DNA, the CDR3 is TGCGCCAGCAGCGTGTCCGGGACAGGGGGCGAGGGAAACACCATATATTTT.

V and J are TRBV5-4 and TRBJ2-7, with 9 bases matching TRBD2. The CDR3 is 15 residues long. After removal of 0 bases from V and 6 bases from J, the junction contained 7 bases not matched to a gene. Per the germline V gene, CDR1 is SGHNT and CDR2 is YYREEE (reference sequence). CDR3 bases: TGTGCCAGCAGCTTGGATTTAGCGGGGGCGGGCGAGCAGTACTTC. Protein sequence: CASSLDLAGAGEQYF.

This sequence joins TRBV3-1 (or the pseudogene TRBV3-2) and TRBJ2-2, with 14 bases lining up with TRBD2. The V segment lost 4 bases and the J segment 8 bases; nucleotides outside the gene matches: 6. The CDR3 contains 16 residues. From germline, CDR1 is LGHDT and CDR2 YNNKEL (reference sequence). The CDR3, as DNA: TGTGCCAGCAGCCCCCGACTAGCGGGGGGGACGGGGGAGCTGTTTTTT. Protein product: CASSPRLAGGTGELFF.

The CDR3, as DNA: TGCAGCGCCCTCCCACTACGCGGGGGGGCCGGGGAGACCCAGTACTTC. Translating gives CSALPLRGGAGETQYF. V usage is TRBV29-1 and J usage is TRBJ2-5, with 9 bases matching TRBD2. From germline, CDR1 is SQVTM and CDR2 ANQGSEA. J gave up 5 bases and V 7 bases, and 17 bases lay outside the gene matches. The CDR3 has 16 amino acids.